Below, 27 T cell receptor beta chains from the same sample are listed, as sequenced in a study of blood T cells in healthy people across ages. Sample-barcoded 5' priming and a J-beta primer mix drove a second PCR of 7 to 11 cycles. TCRdb reanalysed the 5' RACE reads using MiXCR and keeps one entry per CDR3 protein. The sample contains about 680,000 distinct CDR3 sequences, 49% of which appear only once. The sequenced material came from blood. The receptors come from a woman aged 55-75 years in good health.

V is TRBV9 and J is TRBJ2-7; the match to TRBD1 covers 9 bases. The junction had 11 bases not matched to a gene; V was cut back by 3 bases and J by 4 bases. CDR3 length equals 16 residues. The germline V gene has CDR1 SGDLS and CDR2 YYNGEE. In DNA form, the CDR3 reads TGTGCCAGCAGCGCGAAGTTGGGACAGGGCATTTACGAGCAGTACTTC. The encoded protein is CASSAKLGQGIYEQYF.

The chain joins TRBV27 to TRBJ2-7, with D possibly being TRBD1 (5 bases). Trimming took off 5 bases at V and 0 bases at J, with 17 bases between the two ends. This CDR3 has 16 residues. CDR1 is MNHEY, CDR2 SMNVEV, per germline (reference sequence). CDR3 sequence (DNA): TGTGCCAGCAGTCGTCCGTGGGGCAGGAGCTCCTACGAGCAGTACTTC. Translation: CASSRPWGRSSYEQYF.

V is TRBV12-3 or TRBV12-4 and J is TRBJ2-7; D may be TRBD2 (6 bases). The CDR3 extends over 14 amino acids. Between the trimmed V and J ends, which lost 4 bases and 7 bases, there was a span of 17 bases. CDR3 protein: CASSWAGSYNEQYF. CDR3 in DNA: TGTGCCAGCAGTTGGGCCGGGAGCTACAATGAGCAGTACTTC.

Only a few counts were recorded for this clonotype. The V gene is TRBV3-1, the J gene TRBJ2-7; D is unresolved. V lost 0 bases and J 6 bases, leaving 6 bases between the germline ends. The V gene's germline CDR1 is LGHDT and CDR2 YNNKEL (reference sequence). The CDR3 consists of 12 residues. CDR3 sequence (DNA): TGTGCCAGCAGCCAAGATCTAGGCGAGCAGTACTTC. Amino acid sequence: CASSQDLGEQYF.

The V gene is TRBV18, the J gene TRBJ2-4; TRBD2 is a possible D gene (5 bases). The J call may be mistaken, given a closer DNA end match to TRBJ2-7. This CDR3 comprises 14 residues. Germline lookup yields CDR1 KGHSH and CDR2 LQKENI. DNA for the CDR3: TGTGCCAGCTCACTTAATAACGGACTCAACGAGCAGTACTTC. It is translated as CASSLNNGLNEQYF.

The chain employs TRBV4-3 and TRBJ1-2; TRBD1 matches at 10 bases. This CDR3 has 16 residues. Germline V CDR1 and CDR2: LGHNA, YSLEER. J was trimmed by 3 bases and V by 0 bases; bases with no gene match: 4. CDR3 loop: CASSQDLGTGDYGYTF. The CDR3 nucleotides read TGCGCCAGCAGCCAAGATCTGGGGACAGGGGACTATGGCTACACCTTC.

This clonotype was observed a handful of times. The chain combines TRBV28 with TRBJ1-2, with 7 bases aligning to TRBD1. Looked up from germline, CDR1 is MDHEN and CDR2 is SYDVKM. V shed 8 bases, J shed 0 bases, and the junction held 3 bases outside the gene matches. This CDR3 has 13 residues. The CDR3 bases are TGTGCCAGCGGGACAGAGACTAACTATGGCTACACCTTC. Translation gives CASGTETNYGYTF.

The chain has TRBV7-2 and TRBJ1-2, with a possible D match to TRBD1 (6 bases). Germline V lookup: CDR1 SGHTA, CDR2 FQGNSA. Trimming removed 5 bases from V and 7 bases from J, with 14 bases in between. The CDR3 has 13 residues. The CDR3 loop reads CASSPQGSSGYTF. CDR3 nucleotide sequence: TGTGCCAGCAGCCCACAGGGATCCTCTGGCTACACCTTC.

The chain couples TRBV29-1 to TRBJ2-3; maybe TRBD2 (5 bases). Trimming left V 4 bases short and J 3 bases short, with 14 bases between. Per germline, CDR1 SQVTM and CDR2 ANQGSEA. This CDR3 is 14 amino acids long. This CDR3 reads CSVGRGGGTDTQYF. In DNA, the CDR3 is TGCAGCGTTGGACGGGGTGGTGGGACAGATACGCAGTATTTT.

This clonotype was seen a few times. This rearrangement joins TRBV3-1 to TRBJ2-1; 7 nucleotides agree with TRBD2. CDR1 is LGHDT, CDR2 YNNKEL, per germline (reference sequence). V lost 4 bases to trimming and J lost 6 bases; unmatched junction nucleotides: 9. The CDR3 length is 15 residues. CDR3 DNA sequence: TGTGCCAGCAGCCCTGGGACTATACCCACCAATGAGCAGTTCTTC. Its translation: CASSPGTIPTNEQFF.

In its sample, this clonotype was seen once. The genes are TRBV30 and TRBJ2-1, with 13 positions matching TRBD2. The germline V gene encodes CDR1 GTSNPN and CDR2 SVGIG (reference sequence). This CDR3 contains 16 residues. V was clipped by 3 bases and J by 7 bases; unmatched bases: 9. Here the CDR3 reads CAWRELGTSGENEQFF. The CDR3 region has the DNA TGTGCCTGGAGAGAACTCGGGACTAGCGGGGAAAATGAGCAGTTCTTC. The full variable domain, completed using reference TRBV30 and TRBJ2-1, is SQTIHQWPATLVQPVGSPLSLECTVEGTSNPNLYWYRQAAGRGLQLLFYSVGIGQISSEVPQNLSASRPQDRQFILSSKKLLLSDSGFYLCAWRELGTSGENEQFFGPGTRLTVL.

As for this clonotype: One end of the junction does not line up with germline, which may come from a read error. The V gene is TRBV5-1, the J gene TRBJ2-1; 7 nucleotides align to TRBD1. Gene TRBJ2-7 matches the end of the DNA better, so the J call may be wrong. Germline CDR1 SGHRS, CDR2 YFSETQ. The CDR3 totals 13 residues. In DNA form, the CDR3 reads TGCGCCAACAGCTCACAGGGGTACAATGAGCAGTACTTC. It encodes CANSSQGYNEQYF.

This clonotype was seen only once. The chain uses TRBV4-1 and TRBJ2-7, with TRBD2 identical over 9 bases. Germline CDR1 and CDR2: MGHRA and YSYEKL. Trimming took 4 bases from V and 7 from J; bases not matched to a gene: 5. The CDR3 has 13 amino acids. CDR3 in DNA: TGCGCCAGCAGCCCTAGCGGGATGTGGGAGCAGTACTTC. Translating it yields CASSPSGMWEQYF.

This clonotype was found a few times. The chain's CDR3 is CASSPRPRPDTQYF. The CDR3 bases are TGTGCCAGCAGCCCTCGACCTAGGCCAGATACGCAGTATTTT. The V and J genes are TRBV9 and TRBJ2-3; D is unclear. The CDR3 extends over 14 amino acids. Deletions cut 4 bases from V and 4 bases from J, with 13 bases between. Looked up from germline, CDR1 is SGDLS and CDR2 is YYNGEE.

This clonotype has only a few counts. V and J are TRBV7-2 and TRBJ2-5, with D possibly TRBD1 on 6 matching bases. Germline lookup yields CDR1 SGHTA and CDR2 FQGNSA. CDR3 length: 14 amino acids. The germline V and J ends were trimmed by 5 bases and 5 bases, with 15 bases remaining between them. CDR3 coding DNA: TGTGCCAGCAGCCGAGCATGGACAGCGGAGACCCAGTACTTC. Protein: CASSRAWTAETQYF.

The rearrangement links TRBV5-1 to TRBJ2-5, with D tentatively TRBD2 (8 bases). Germline lookup yields CDR1 SGHRS and CDR2 YFSETQ. The CDR3 runs to 16 residues. The V end was cut by 4 bases, the J end by 1 base, with 17 bases between. The CDR3 reads CASSHRGGRPQETQYF. The CDR3 DNA reads as TGCGCCAGCAGCCACAGGGGCGGGAGGCCCCAAGAGACCCAGTACTTC.

J is TRBJ2-4 and V is TRBV6-2 or TRBV6-3, with D unresolved. CDR1 and CDR2 from the germline V gene are MNHEY and SVGEGT. The CDR3 covers 12 residues. V was trimmed by 11 bases and J by 2 bases, leaving 10 bases between them. The CDR3 spells CAVLESKNIQYF. Here the CDR3 DNA reads TGTGCCGTACTGGAGTCCAAAAACATTCAGTACTTC.

In regard to this clonotype: One end of the junction fails to match germline, which may point to a read error. V gene TRBV9 combines with J gene TRBJ2-4, with D perhaps TRBD2 (5 bases). The closer fit of TRBJ2-5 to the DNA end suggests the J call may be wrong. Germline V CDR1 and CDR2: SGDLS, YYNGEE. The CDR3 spans 13 residues. The CDR3 region has the DNA TGTGCCGGCAGCTACGGTAGCGAAGAGACCCAGTACTTC. Amino acid sequence: CAGSYGSEETQYF.

V gene TRBV29-1 combines with J gene TRBJ2-5; TRBD2 matches 15 bases. There are 21 residues in the CDR3. V was clipped by 0 bases and J by 1 base; unmatched bases: 15. The germline CDR1 and CDR2 sequences are SQVTM and ANQGSEA. This CDR3 is CSVEDPTGLAGGKRPQETQYF. The CDR3 DNA reads TGCAGCGTTGAAGATCCTACGGGACTAGCGGGAGGAAAGAGACCCCAAGAGACCCAGTACTTC.

With respect to this clonotype: At one boundary the junction diverges from the germline segment, which might be a read error. The rearrangement links TRBV27 to TRBJ2-1, with D tentatively TRBD2 (6 bases). The CDR3 consists of 13 residues. Germline V gives CDR1 MNHEY, CDR2 SMNVEV (reference sequence). As DNA, the CDR3 is TGTGCCAGCAGAGTAGCGGAGAAGAATGGGCAGTTCTTC. Its protein is CASRVAEKNGQFF.

The chain carries TRBV20-1 and TRBJ1-6; D possibly corresponds to TRBD1 (6 bases). Germline CDR1 is DFQATT and CDR2 is SNEGSKA (reference sequence). V lost 4 bases and J 4 bases, leaving 14 bases between the germline ends. The CDR3 contains 15 residues. The CDR3 bases are TGCAGTGCTACAAACAGGGCCGGGTATAATTCACCCCTCCACTTT. This gives the protein CSATNRAGYNSPLHF.

This clonotype has just a few counts. The chain uses TRBV5-1 and TRBJ2-3, with 10 bases identical to TRBD2. J gave up 2 bases and V 4 bases, and 16 bases lay outside the gene matches. The CDR3 sequence is 19 residues long. Germline V gene sequence: CDR1 SGHRS, CDR2 YFSETQ. This CDR3 reads CASSPRGASGSLITDTQYF. The CDR3 DNA follows: TGCGCCAGCAGCCCCCGAGGGGCTAGCGGGAGCTTGATCACAGATACGCAGTATTTT.

The rearrangement joins TRBV5-1 to TRBJ2-3; 11 bases match TRBD2. V was clipped by 3 bases and J by 7 bases; unmatched bases: 7. There are 15 residues in the CDR3. CDR1 is SGHRS and CDR2 is YFSETQ in the germline V gene. The CDR3 nucleotides are TGCGCCAGCAGCTCCGGACTAGCGGGCATAAATACGCAGTATTTT. Protein product: CASSSGLAGINTQYF.

This chain connects TRBV20-1 to TRBJ1-2, with 7 nucleotides matching TRBD1. Per the germline V gene, CDR1 is DFQATT and CDR2 is SNEGSKA (reference sequence). The J segment lost 4 bases and the V segment lost 0 bases, leaving 5 bases of the junction unmatched. The CDR3 extends over 14 amino acids. The CDR3 loop is CSARDQGQTYGYTF. The CDR3 nucleotides are TGCAGTGCTAGAGATCAGGGACAGACCTATGGCTACACCTTC.

This clonotype was seen a few times. V usage is TRBV29-1 and J usage is TRBJ2-1; 10 bases align to TRBD2. V dropped 3 bases and J dropped 7; count of bases not matched to a gene: 12. The CDR3 is made up of 16 amino acids. Germline CDR1 reads SQVTM; CDR2 reads ANQGSEA. CDR3 loop: CSVEGLAGVIANEQFF. The CDR3 bases are TGCAGCGTTGAGGGGCTAGCGGGAGTGATAGCAAATGAGCAGTTCTTC.

There are many counts of this clonotype. The chain employs TRBV30 and TRBJ2-5; the match to TRBD1 covers 9 bases. Germline CDR1 is GTSNPN and CDR2 is SVGIG (reference sequence). The CDR3 extends over 14 amino acids. V lost 1 base, J lost 11 bases, and 11 bases stayed unmatched. In nucleotides, the CDR3 is TGTGCCTGGAGTGATGACAGGGGGTACAATGAGCAGTACTTC. This gives the protein CAWSDDRGYNEQYF.

A few counts support this clonotype. The chain uses TRBV24-1 and TRBJ2-3; perhaps TRBD1 as D (5 bases). The CDR3 covers 13 residues. From germline, CDR1 is KGHDR and CDR2 SFDVKD. With 3 bases removed from V and 6 bases from J, the gap between germline ends came to 9 bases. The CDR3 DNA follows: TGTGCCACCAGTGATGCAAGGGGTGATACGCAGTATTTT. This codes for CATSDARGDTQYF.